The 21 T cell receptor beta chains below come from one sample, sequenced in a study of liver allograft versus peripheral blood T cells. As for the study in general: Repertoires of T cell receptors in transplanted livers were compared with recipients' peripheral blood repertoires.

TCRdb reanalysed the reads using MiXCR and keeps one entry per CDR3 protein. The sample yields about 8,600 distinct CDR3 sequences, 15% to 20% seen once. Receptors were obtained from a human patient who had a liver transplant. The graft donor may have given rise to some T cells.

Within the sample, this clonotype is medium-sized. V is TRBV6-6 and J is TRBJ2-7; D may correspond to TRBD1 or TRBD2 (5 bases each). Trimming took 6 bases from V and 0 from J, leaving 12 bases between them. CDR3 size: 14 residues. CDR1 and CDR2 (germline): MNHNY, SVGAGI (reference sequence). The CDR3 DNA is TGTGCCAGCAGACCTCGGGACGTCTCCTACGAGCAGTACTTC. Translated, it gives CASRPRDVSYEQYF.

The chain's CDR3 is CAWDLGGREEAFF. The CDR3 DNA reads as TGTGCCTGGGATTTAGGGGGCCGGGAAGAAGCTTTCTTT. The V gene is TRBV30, the J gene TRBJ1-1; 7 bases are a match to TRBD1. CDR1 is GTSNPN and CDR2 is SVGIG in the germline V gene (reference sequence). There are 13 residues in the CDR3. V lost 5 bases to trimming and J lost 8 bases; unmatched junction nucleotides: 11.

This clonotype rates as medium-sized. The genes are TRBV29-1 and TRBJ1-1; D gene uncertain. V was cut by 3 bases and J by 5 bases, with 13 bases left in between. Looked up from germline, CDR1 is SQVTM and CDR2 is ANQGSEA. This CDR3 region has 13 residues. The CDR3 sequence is CSVEAGGWTEAFF. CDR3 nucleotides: TGCAGCGTTGAGGCAGGTGGTTGGACTGAAGCTTTCTTT.

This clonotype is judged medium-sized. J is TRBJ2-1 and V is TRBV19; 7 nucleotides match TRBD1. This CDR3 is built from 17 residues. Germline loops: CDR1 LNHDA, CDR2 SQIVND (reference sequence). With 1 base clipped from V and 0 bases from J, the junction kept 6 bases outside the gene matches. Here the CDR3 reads CASSIVGTEGSYNEQFF. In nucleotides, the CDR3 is TGTGCCAGTAGTATAGTGGGGACAGAAGGCTCCTACAATGAGCAGTTCTTC.

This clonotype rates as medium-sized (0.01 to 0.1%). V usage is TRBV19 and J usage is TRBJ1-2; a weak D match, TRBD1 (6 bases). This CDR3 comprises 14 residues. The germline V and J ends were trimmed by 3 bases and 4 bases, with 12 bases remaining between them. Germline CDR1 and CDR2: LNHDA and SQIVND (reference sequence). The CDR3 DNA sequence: TGTGCCAGTAGTATGGACAGATTTCGCTATGGCTACACCTTC. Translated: CASSMDRFRYGYTF.

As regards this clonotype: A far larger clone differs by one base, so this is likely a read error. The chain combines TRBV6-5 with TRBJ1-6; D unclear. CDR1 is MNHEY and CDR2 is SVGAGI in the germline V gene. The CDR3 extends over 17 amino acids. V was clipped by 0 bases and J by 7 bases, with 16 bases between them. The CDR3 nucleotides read TGTGCCAGCAGTTACTCGCCGGACCGGGAGCGAAATTCACCCCTCCACTTT. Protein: CASSYSPDRERNSPLHF.

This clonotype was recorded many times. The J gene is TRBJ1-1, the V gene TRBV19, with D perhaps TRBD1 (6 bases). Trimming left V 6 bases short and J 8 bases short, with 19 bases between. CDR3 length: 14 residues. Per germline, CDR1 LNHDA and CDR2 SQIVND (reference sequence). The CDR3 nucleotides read TGTGCCAGTAGGAAGAGGGGGGATGTCGGGGAAGCTTTCTTT. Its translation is CASRKRGDVGEAFF.

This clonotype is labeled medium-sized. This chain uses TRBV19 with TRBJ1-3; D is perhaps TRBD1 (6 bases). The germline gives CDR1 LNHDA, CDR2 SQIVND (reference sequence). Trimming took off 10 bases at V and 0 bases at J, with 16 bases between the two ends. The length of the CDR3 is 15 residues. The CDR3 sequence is CATRSGTLSGNTIYF. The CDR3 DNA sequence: TGTGCCACCCGATCCGGGACACTCTCTGGAAACACCATATATTTT.

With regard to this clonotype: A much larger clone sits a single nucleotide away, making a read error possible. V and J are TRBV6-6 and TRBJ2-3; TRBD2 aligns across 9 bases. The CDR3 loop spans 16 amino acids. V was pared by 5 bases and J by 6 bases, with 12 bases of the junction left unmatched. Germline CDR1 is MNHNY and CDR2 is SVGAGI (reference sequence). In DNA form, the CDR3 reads TGTGCCAGCAGTGAGATGAATAGCGGGGGTCGGGATACGCAGTATTTT. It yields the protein CASSEMNSGGRDTQYF.

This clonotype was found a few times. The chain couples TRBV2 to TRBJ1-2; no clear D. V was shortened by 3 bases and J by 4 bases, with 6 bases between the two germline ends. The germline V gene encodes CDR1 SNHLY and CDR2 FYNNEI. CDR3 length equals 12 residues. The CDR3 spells CASSDRLYGYTF. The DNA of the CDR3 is TGTGCCAGCAGTGACCGTCTCTATGGCTACACCTTC.

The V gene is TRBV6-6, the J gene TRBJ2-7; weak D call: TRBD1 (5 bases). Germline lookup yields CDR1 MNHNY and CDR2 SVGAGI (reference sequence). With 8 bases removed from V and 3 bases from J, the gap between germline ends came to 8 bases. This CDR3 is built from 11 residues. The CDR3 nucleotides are TGTGCCAGCGGACATAGCTACGAGCAGTACTTC. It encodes CASGHSYEQYF.

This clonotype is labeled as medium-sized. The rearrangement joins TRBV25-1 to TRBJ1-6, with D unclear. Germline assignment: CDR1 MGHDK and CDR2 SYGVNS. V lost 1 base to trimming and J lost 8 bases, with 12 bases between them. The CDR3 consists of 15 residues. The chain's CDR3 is CASSEFGFFDSPLHF. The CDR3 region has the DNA TGTGCCAGCAGTGAATTCGGGTTTTTTGATTCACCCCTCCACTTT.

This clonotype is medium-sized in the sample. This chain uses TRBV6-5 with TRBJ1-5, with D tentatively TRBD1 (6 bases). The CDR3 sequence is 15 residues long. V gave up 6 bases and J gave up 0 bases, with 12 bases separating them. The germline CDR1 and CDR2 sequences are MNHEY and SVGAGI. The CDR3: CASRSGAYSNQPQHF. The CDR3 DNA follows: TGTGCCAGCAGGTCAGGGGCTTATAGCAATCAGCCCCAGCATTTT.

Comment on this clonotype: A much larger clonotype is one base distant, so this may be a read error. The CDR3 DNA follows: TGTGCCAGCAGTTACACGGTAGGCGAGGGAGTCTACGAGCAGTACTTC. The encoded protein is CASSYTVGEGVYEQYF. This chain connects TRBV6-5 to TRBJ2-7; D perhaps matches TRBD2 (5 bases). The CDR3 spans 16 residues. Between the trimmed V and J ends, which lost 2 bases and 3 bases, there was a span of 17 bases. Looked up from germline, CDR1 is MNHEY and CDR2 is SVGAGI.

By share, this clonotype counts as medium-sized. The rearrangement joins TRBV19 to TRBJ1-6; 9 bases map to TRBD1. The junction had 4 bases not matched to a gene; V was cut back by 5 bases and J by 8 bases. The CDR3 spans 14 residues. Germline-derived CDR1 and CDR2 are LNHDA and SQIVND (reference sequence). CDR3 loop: CASSPRDRDSPLHF. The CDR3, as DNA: TGTGCCAGTAGTCCCCGGGACAGGGATTCACCCCTCCACTTT.

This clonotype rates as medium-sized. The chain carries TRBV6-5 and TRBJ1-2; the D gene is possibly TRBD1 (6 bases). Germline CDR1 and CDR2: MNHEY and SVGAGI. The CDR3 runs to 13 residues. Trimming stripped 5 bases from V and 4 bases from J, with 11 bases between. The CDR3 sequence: CASSRTGSYGYTF. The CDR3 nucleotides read TGTGCCAGCAGTAGAACAGGGAGCTATGGCTACACCTTC.

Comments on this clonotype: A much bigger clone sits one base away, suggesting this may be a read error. The CDR3 DNA follows: TGTGTCACGAAACAGGGGTCCCCCTCTGGGGCCAACGTCCTGACTTTC. Residues: CVTKQGSPSGANVLTF. The chain recombines TRBV5-4 with TRBJ2-6; 7 bases are shared with TRBD1. The CDR3 consists of 16 residues. Germline CDR1 is SGHNT and CDR2 is YYREEE (reference sequence). The full variable domain, with the rest looked up from reference TRBV5-4 and TRBJ2-6, is ETGVTQSPTHLIKTRGQQVTLRCSSQSGHNTVSWYQQALGQGPQFIFQYYREEENGRGNFPPRFSGLQFPNYSSELNVNALELDDSALYLCVTKQGSPSGANVLTFGAGSRLTVL.

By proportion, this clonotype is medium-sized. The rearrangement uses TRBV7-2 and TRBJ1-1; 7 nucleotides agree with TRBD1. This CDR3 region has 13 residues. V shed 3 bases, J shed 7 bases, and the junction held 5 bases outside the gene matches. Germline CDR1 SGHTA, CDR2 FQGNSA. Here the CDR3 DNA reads TGTGCCAGCAGCTTTGACAGGGAATTTGAAGCTTTCTTT. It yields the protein CASSFDREFEAFF. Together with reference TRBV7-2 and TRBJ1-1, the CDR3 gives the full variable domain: GAGVSQSPSNKVTEKGKDVELRCDPISGHTALYWYRQSLGQGLEFLIYFQGNSAPDKSGLPSDRFSAERTGGSVSTLTIQRTQQEDSAVYLCASSFDREFEAFFGQGTRLTVV.

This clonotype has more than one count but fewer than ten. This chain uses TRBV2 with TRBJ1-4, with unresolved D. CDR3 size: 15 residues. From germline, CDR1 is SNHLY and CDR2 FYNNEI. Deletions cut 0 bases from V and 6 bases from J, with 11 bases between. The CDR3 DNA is TGTGCCAGCAGTGAAGCGTCCTGGGCCCATGAAAAACTGTTTTTT. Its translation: CASSEASWAHEKLFF.

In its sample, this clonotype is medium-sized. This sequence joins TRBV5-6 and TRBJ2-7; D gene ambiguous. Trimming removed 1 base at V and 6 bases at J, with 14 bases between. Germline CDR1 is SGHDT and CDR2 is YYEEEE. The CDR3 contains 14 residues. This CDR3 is CASSLRFAPGEQYF. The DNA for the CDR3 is TGTGCCAGCAGCTTGCGGTTCGCACCAGGCGAGCAGTACTTC.

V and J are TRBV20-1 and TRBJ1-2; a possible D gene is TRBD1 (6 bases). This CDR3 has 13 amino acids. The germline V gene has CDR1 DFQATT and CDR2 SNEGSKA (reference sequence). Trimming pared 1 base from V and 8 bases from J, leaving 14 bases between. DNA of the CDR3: TGCAGTGCTAGAGGGGGGCCCAATTTGGGCTACACCTTC. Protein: CSARGGPNLGYTF.